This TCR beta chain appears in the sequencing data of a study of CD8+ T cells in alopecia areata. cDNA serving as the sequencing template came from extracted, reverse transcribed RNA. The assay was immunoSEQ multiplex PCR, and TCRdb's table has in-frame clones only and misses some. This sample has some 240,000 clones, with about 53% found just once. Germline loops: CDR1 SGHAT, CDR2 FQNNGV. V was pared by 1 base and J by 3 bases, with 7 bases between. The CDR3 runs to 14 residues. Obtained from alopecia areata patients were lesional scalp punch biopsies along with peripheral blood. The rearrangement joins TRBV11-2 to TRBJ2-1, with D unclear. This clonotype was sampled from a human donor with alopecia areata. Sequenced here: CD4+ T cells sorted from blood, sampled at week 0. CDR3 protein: CASSLAGLYNEQFF. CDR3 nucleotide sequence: TGTGCCAGCAGCTTAGCCGGTCTCTACAATGAGCAGTTCTTC.